Given below is one T cell receptor beta chain in context. The antigen is unknown. Germline V lookup: CDR1 SGHRS, CDR2 YFSETQ. Trimming at V came to 5 bases and at J to 3 bases, leaving 8 bases not matched to a gene. This CDR3 spans 14 amino acids. The second PCR ran roughly 7 to 11 cycles with a sample-barcoded 5' primer and J-beta primers. A template-switch adaptor containing 12 random nucleotides labeled each cDNA molecule. In TCRdb, the 5' RACE reads were re-called with MiXCR into one record per CDR3 protein. Of about 1.6 million distinct CDR3 sequences in the sample, around 36% were seen once. The sample comes from a study of blood T cells in healthy people across ages. Study conclusions and caveats: Higher diversity, along with more naive CD4+ cells, distinguished long-lived donors from aged donors.

The specimen was blood. The chain has TRBV5-1 and TRBJ2-7; 7 bases are shared with TRBD1. The clonotype was recovered from a woman in her thirties in good health. This chain's CDR3 is CASRAGTVIYEQYF. The CDR3 bases are TGCGCCAGCAGGGCCGGGACAGTAATCTACGAGCAGTACTTC.